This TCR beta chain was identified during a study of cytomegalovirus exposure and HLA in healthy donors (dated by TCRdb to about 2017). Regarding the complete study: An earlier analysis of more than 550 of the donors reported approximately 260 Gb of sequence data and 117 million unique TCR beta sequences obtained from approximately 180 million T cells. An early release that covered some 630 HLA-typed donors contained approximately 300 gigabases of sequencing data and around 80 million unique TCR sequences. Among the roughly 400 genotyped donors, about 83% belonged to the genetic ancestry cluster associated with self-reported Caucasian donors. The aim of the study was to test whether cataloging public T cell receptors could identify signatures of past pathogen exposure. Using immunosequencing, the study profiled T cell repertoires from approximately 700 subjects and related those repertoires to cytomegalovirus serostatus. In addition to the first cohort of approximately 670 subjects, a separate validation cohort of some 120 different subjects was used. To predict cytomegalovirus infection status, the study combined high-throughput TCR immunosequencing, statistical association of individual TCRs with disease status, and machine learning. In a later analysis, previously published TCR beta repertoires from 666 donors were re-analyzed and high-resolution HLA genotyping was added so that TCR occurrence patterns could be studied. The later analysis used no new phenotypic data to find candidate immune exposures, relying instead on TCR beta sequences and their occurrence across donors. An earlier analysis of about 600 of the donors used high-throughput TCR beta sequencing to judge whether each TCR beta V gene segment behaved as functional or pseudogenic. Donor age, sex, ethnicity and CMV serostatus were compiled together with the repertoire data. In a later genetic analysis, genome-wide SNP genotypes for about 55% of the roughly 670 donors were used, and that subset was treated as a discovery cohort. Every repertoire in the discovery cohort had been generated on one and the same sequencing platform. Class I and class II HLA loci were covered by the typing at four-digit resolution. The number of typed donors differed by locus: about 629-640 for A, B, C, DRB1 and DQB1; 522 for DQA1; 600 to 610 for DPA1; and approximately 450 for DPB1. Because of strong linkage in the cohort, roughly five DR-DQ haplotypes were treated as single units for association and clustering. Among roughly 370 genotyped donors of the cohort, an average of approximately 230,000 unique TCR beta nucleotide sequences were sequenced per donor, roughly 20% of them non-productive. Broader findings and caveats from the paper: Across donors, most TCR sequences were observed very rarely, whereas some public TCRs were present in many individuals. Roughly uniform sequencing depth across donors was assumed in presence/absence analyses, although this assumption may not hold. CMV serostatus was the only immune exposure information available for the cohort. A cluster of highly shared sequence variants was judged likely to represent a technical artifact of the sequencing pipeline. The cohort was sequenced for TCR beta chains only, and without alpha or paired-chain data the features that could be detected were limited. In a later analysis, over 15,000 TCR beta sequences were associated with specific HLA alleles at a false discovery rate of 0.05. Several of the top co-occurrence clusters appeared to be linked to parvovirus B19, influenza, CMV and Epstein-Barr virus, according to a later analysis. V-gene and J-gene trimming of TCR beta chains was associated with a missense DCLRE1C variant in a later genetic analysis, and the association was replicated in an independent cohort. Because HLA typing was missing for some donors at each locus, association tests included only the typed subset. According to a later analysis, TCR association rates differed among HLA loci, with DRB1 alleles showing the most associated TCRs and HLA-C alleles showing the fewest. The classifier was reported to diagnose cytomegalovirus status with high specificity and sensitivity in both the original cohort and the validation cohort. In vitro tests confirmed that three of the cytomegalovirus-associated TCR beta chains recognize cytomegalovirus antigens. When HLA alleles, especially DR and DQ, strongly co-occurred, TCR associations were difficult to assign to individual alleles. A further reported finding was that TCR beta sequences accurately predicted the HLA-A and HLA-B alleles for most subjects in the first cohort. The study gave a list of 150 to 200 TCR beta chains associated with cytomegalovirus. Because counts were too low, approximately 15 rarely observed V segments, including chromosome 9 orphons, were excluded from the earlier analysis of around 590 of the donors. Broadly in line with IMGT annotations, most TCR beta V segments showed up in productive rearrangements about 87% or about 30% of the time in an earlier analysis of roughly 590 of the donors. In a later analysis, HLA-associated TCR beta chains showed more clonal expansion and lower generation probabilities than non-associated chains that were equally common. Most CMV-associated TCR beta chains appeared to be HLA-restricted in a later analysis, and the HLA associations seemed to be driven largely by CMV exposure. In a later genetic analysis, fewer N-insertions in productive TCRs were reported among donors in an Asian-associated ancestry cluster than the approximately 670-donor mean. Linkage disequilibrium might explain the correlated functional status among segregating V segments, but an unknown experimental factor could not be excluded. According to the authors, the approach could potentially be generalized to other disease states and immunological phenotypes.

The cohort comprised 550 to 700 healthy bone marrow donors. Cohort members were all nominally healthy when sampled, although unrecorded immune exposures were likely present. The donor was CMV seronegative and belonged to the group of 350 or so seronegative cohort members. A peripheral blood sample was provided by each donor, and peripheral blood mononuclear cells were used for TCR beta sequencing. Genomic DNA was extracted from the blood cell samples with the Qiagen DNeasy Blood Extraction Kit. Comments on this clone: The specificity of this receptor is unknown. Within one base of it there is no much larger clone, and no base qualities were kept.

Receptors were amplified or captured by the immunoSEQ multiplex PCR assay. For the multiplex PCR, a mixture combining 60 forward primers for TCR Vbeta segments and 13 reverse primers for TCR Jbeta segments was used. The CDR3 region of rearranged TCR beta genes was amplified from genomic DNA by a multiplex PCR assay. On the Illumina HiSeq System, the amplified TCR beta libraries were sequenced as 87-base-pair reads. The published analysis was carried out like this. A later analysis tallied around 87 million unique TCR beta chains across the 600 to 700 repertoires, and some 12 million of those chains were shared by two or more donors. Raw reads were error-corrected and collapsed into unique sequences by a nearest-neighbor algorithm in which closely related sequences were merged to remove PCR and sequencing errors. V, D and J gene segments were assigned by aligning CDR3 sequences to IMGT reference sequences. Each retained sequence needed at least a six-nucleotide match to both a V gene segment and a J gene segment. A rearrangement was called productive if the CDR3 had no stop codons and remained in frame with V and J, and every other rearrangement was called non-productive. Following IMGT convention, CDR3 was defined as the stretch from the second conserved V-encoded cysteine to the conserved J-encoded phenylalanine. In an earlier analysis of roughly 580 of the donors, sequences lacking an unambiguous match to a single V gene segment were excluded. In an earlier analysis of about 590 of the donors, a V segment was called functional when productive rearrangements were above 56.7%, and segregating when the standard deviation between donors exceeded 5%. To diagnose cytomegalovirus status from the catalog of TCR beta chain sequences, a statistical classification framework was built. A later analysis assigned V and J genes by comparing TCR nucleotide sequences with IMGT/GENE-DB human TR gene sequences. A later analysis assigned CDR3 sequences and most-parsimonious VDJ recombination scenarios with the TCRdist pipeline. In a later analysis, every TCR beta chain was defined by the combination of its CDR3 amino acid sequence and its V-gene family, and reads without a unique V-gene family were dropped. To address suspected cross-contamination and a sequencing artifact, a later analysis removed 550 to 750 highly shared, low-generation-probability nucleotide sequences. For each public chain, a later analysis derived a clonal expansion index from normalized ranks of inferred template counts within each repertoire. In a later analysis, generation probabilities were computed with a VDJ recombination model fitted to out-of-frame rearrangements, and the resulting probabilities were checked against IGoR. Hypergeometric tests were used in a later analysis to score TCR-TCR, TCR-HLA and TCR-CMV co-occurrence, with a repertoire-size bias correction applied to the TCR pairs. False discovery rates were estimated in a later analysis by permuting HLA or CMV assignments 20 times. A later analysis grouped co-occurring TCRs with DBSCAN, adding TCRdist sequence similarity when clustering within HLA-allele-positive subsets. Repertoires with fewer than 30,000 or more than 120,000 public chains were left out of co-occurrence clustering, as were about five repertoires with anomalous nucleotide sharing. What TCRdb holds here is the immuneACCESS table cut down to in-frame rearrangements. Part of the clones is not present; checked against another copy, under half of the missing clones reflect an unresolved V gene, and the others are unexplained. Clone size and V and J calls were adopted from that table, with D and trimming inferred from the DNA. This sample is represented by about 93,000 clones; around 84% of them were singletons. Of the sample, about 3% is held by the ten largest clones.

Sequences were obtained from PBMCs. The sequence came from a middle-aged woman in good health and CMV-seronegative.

The CDR3 reads as follows: CASSLGLAAAGANVLTF. Read as DNA, the sequence is TGCGCCAGCAGCCTTGGACTAGCGGCAGCGGGGGCCAACGTCCTGACTTTC. The chain joins TRBV4-1 to TRBJ2-6, and TRBD2 matches 10 of the central bases. The junction shows trimming of 4 bases on V and 4 bases on J, and the gene matches do not reach 7 bases of it. The CDR3 contains 17 residues, cysteine and phenylalanine counted. Here the CDR3 DNA is all that survives: 51 bases in frame from base 1. The germline V gene sets CDR1 to MGHRA and CDR2 to YSYEKL.